The subject of this entry is one T cell receptor (beta chain). The data belong to a study of blood T cell repertoires in COVID-19. Study at large: T cells, B-cell-depleted T cells, or PBMCs supplied cDNA or gDNA.

Produced via immunoSEQ multiplex PCR; TCRdb's table is partial and in-frame only. The repertoire includes some 160,000 clones, around 91% of them detected once, and approximately 3% sits in the top ten. Germline lookup yields CDR1 MDHEN and CDR2 SYDVKM. The trim removed 10 bases at V and 1 base at J, leaving 21 bases unmatched. This CDR3 comprises 21 residues. The rearrangement joins TRBV28 to TRBJ2-1; 14 nucleotides agree with TRBD2. Sequencing used peripheral blood. The receptor was derived from a woman aged 55-69 years with active COVID-19. Written as DNA, the CDR3 is TGTGCCACCCTTGAGAGGGGTGCCGGGACTAGCGGGAGTAGGTCCTACAATGAGCAGTTCTTC. Translating gives CATLERGAGTSGSRSYNEQFF.